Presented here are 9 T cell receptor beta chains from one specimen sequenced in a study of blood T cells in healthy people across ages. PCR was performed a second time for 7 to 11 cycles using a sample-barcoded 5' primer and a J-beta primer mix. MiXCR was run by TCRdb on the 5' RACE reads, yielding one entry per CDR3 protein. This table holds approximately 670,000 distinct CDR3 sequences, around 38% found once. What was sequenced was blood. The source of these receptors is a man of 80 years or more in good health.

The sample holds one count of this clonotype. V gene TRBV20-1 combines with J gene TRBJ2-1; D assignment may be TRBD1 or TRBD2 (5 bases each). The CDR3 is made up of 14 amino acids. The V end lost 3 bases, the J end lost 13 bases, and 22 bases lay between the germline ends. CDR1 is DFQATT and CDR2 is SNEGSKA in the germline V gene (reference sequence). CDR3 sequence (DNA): TGCAGTGCTAGTCATTCGACAAGAGGGGAGACCCAGTTCTTC. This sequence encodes CSASHSTRGETQFF.

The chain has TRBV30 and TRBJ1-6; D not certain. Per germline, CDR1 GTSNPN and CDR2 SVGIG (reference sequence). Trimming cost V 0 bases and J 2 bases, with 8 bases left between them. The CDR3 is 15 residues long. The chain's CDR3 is CAWSVRGTYNSPLHF. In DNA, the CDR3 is TGTGCCTGGAGTGTACGGGGTACCTATAATTCACCCCTCCACTTT.

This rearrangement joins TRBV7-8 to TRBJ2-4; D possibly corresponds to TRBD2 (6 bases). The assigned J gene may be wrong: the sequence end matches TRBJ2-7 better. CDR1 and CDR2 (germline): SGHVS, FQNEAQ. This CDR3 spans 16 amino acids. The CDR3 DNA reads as TGTGCCAGCAGCTTATTGGGCGGGGCTAACTCCTACGAGCAGTACTTC. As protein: CASSLLGGANSYEQYF.

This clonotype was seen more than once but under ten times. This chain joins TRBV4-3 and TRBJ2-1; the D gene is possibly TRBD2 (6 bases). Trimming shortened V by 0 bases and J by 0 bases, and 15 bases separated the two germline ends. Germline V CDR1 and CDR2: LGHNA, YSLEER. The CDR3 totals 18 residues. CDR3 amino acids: CASSQDSRLVGSYNEQFF. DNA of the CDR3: TGCGCCAGCAGCCAAGATTCCCGACTAGTCGGCTCCTACAATGAGCAGTTCTTC.

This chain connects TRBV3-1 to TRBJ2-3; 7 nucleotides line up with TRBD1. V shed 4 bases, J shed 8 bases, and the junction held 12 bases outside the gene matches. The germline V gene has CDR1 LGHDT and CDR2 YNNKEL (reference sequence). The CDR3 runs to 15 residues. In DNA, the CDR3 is TGTGCCAGCAGCCTATCTCAGGGGGTTCGTGGTACGCAGTATTTT. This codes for CASSLSQGVRGTQYF.

In nucleotides, the CDR3 is TGTGCCATCAGTGAGTCCCGCGGACTGGATAATGATTCACCCCTCCACTTT. The encoded protein is CAISESRGLDNDSPLHF. The chain recombines TRBV10-3 with TRBJ1-6; D unresolved. Looked up from germline, CDR1 is ENHRY and CDR2 is SYGVKD. V dropped 0 bases and J dropped 8 bases, with 17 bases sitting between them. The CDR3 is 17 amino acids.

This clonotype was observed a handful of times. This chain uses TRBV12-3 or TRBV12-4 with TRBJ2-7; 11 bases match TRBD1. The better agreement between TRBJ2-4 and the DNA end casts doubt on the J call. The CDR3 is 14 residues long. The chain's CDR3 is CASGGTGGQNIQYF. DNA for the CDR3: TGTGCCAGCGGGGGGACAGGGGGTCAAAACATTCAGTACTTC.

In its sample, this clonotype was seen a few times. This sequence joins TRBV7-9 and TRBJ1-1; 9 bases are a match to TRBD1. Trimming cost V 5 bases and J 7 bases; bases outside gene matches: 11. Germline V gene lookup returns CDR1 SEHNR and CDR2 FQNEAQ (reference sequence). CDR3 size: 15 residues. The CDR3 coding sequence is TGTGCCAGCAGCCTACGAACAGGGGGCGCGATTGAAGCTTTCTTT. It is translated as CASSLRTGGAIEAFF.

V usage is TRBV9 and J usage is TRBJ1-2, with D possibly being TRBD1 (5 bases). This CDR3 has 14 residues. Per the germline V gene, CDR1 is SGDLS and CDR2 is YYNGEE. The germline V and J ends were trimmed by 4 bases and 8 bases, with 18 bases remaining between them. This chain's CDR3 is CASSLLEGSGGYTF. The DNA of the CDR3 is TGTGCCAGCAGCCTACTCGAGGGGAGTGGAGGCTACACCTTC.